Following are 9 T cell receptor beta chains from one sample sequenced in a study of blood T cell repertoires in COVID-19. Some clones are missing from TCRdb's copy, which holds only in-frame ones; the method was immunoSEQ multiplex PCR. The sample contains approximately 400,000 clones, roughly 90% of which appear only once. The sample taken for sequencing was peripheral blood. Receptors originate from a man aged 35-49 years with acute or convalescent COVID-19.

The chain recombines TRBV3-1 (or the pseudogene TRBV3-2) with TRBJ2-1, with D hard to call. V gave up 4 bases and J gave up 3 bases, with 10 bases separating them. The germline CDR1 and CDR2 sequences are LGHDT and YNNKEL (reference sequence). The CDR3 has 14 amino acids. CDR3 in amino acids: CASSPRGYYNEQFF. The CDR3 bases are TGTGCCAGCAGCCCCCGAGGCTACTACAATGAGCAGTTCTTC.

The chain recombines TRBV27 with TRBJ2-1; 9 bases align to TRBD2. Unmatched junction bases numbered 10, after V lost 0 bases and J lost 7 bases. The CDR3 is 17 residues long. Germline values: CDR1 MNHEY, CDR2 SMNVEV (reference sequence). The CDR3 region has the DNA TGTGCCAGCAGTTTATCGGGTTTTGCGGGGGGGACTAATGAGCAGTTCTTC. The encoded protein is CASSLSGFAGGTNEQFF.

The chain uses TRBV5-5 and TRBJ2-5; D possibly corresponds to TRBD1 (5 bases). The CDR3 contains 17 residues. CDR1 SGHKS and CDR2 YYEKEE come from the germline V gene (reference sequence). V dropped 3 bases and J dropped 1 base, with 19 bases sitting between them. This CDR3 reads CASSSQFGRVGQETQYF. The CDR3 DNA follows: TGTGCCAGCAGCTCACAGTTCGGCAGGGTGGGCCAAGAGACCCAGTACTTC.

This rearrangement joins TRBV27 to TRBJ2-2; 8 bases agree with TRBD1. Germline V gene data show CDR1 as MNHEY and CDR2 as SMNVEV (reference sequence). The CDR3 is 15 amino acids. V shed 2 bases and J 4 bases; nucleotides not matched to a gene: 3. This CDR3 reads CASSLGGTGTGELFF. CDR3 sequence (DNA): TGTGCCAGCAGTTTAGGTGGGACAGGCACCGGGGAGCTGTTTTTT.

The V gene is TRBV5-6, the J gene TRBJ1-2, with 7 bases identical to TRBD1. This CDR3 contains 15 residues. Germline V lookup: CDR1 SGHDT, CDR2 YYEEEE. V lost 2 bases to trimming and J lost 4 bases; unmatched junction nucleotides: 8. The chain's CDR3 is CASSFGTQGSYGYTF. The CDR3, as DNA: TGTGCCAGCAGCTTCGGAACACAGGGGTCCTATGGCTACACCTTC.

The chain combines TRBV5-1 with TRBJ1-1; no reliable D call. Trimming left V 0 bases short and J 4 bases short, with 7 bases between. Germline V gives CDR1 SGHRS, CDR2 YFSETQ. This CDR3 region has 13 residues. As DNA, the CDR3 is TGCGCCAGCAGCTTGGCACAAACCACTGAAGCTTTCTTT. Protein sequence: CASSLAQTTEAFF.

The chain couples TRBV11-2 to TRBJ1-1, with 7 bases identical to TRBD1. J lost 1 base, V lost 2 bases, and 13 bases had no gene match. The CDR3 covers 18 residues. Germline V gene data show CDR1 as SGHAT and CDR2 as FQNNGV. The CDR3 sequence is CASSLRGPGQLTNTEAFF. CDR3 coding DNA: TGTGCCAGCAGCTTAAGAGGTCCGGGACAGCTTACGAACACTGAAGCTTTCTTT.

The chain is built from TRBV15 and TRBJ2-7; D is possibly TRBD2 (7 bases). Germline V CDR1 and CDR2: LNHNV, YYDKDF (reference sequence). With 5 bases removed from V and 4 bases from J, the gap between germline ends came to 15 bases. This CDR3 comprises 14 residues. DNA of the CDR3: TGTGCCACCAGCGGCACGGGGGGCGAATACGAGCAGTACTTC. Translated, it gives CATSGTGGEYEQYF.

The J gene is TRBJ2-3, the V gene TRBV7-8, with a possible D match to TRBD1 (6 bases). The ends were cut back, 5 bases at V and 4 bases at J, with 19 bases in the middle. The CDR3 is made up of 16 amino acids. Germline CDR1 SGHVS, CDR2 FQNEAQ. In nucleotides, the CDR3 is TGTGCCAGCAGCCCCCCATTGGGACATATACCAGATACGCAGTATTTT. This translates into CASSPPLGHIPDTQYF.